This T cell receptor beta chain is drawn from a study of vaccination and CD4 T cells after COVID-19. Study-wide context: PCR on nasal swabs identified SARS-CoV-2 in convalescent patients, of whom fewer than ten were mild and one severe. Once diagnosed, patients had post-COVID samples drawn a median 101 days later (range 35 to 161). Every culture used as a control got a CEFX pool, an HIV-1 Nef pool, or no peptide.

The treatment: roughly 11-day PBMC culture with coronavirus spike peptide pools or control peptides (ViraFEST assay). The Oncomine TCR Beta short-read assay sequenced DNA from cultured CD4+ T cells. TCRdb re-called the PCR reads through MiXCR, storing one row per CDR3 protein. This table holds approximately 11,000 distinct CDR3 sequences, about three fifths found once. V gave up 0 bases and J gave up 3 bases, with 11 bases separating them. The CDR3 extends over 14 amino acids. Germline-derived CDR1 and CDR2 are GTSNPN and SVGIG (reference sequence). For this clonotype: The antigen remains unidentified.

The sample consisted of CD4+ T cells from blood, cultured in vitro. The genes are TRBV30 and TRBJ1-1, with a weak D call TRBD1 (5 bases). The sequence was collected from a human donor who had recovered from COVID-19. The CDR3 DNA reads TGTGCCTGGAGTGTGACAGCTATTTACACTGAAGCTTTCTTT. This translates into CAWSVTAIYTEAFF.